The 17 T cell receptor beta chains given below trace back to one sample, sequenced in a study of cytomegalovirus exposure and HLA in healthy donors. PCR involved 60 Vbeta and 13 Jbeta primers. The data were produced by immunoSEQ multiplex PCR, yet TCRdb's version contains in-frame clones alone and is incomplete. The sample has 130,000 to 150,000 clones, around 73% seen once. Input material: PBMCs. These receptors were taken from a human donor in good health.

This sequence joins TRBV14 and TRBJ2-1; TRBD1 matches at 8 bases. The germline gives CDR1 SGHDN, CDR2 FVKESK. J lost 6 bases, V lost 5 bases, and 9 bases had no gene match. CDR3 length: 15 residues. CDR3 in amino acids: CASSAARGLFNEQFF. The CDR3, as DNA: TGTGCCAGCAGCGCTGCCAGGGGGCTTTTCAATGAGCAGTTCTTC.

This clone was counted a few times. The rearrangement uses TRBV19 and TRBJ1-2; 9 bases are shared with TRBD1. V lost 4 bases, J lost 2 bases, and 11 bases stayed unmatched. The CDR3 has 17 residues. The germline V gene encodes CDR1 LNHDA and CDR2 SQIVND (reference sequence). The CDR3 DNA is TGTGCCAGTAGTAACCTCTTCGGACAGGGGATAAACTATGGCTACACCTTC. Its translation: CASSNLFGQGINYGYTF.

The chain is built from TRBV18 and TRBJ2-7, with D maybe TRBD2 (6 bases). The CDR3 contains 12 residues. Trimming took 2 bases from V and 6 from J, leaving 8 bases between them. The V gene's germline CDR1 is KGHSH and CDR2 LQKENI. The CDR3 sequence is CASSPGRGEQYF. Written as DNA, the CDR3 is TGTGCCAGCTCACCAGGGCGGGGCGAGCAGTACTTC.

V and J are TRBV14 and TRBJ2-7; D gene unclear. The CDR3 is 14 amino acids. Trimming shortened V by 0 bases and J by 5 bases, and 11 bases separated the two germline ends. The germline V gene encodes CDR1 SGHDN and CDR2 FVKESK. The DNA of the CDR3 is TGTGCCAGCAGCCAAGAGAGAGGTCAGAACGAGCAGTACTTC. It encodes CASSQERGQNEQYF.

The chain combines TRBV13 with TRBJ2-5; TRBD2 matches at 10 bases. Germline loops: CDR1 PRHDT, CDR2 FYEKMQ (reference sequence). Trimming cost V 6 bases and J 0 bases; bases outside gene matches: 7. The CDR3 runs to 16 residues. The CDR3, as DNA: TGTGCCAGCAGTCCTGGACTAGCGGTTTACCAAGAGACCCAGTACTTC. Translating gives CASSPGLAVYQETQYF. Drawing the rest from reference TRBV13 and TRBJ2-5, the complete variable domain is AAGVIQSPRHLIKEKRETATLKCYPIPRHDTVYWYQQGPGQDPQFLISFYEKMQSDKGSIPDRFSAQQFSDYHSELNMSSLELGDSALYFCASSPGLAVYQETQYFGPGTRLLVL.

CDR3 protein: CASSHSGNSNQPQHF. The CDR3 DNA reads as TGTGCCAGCAGCCACAGTGGAAATAGCAATCAGCCCCAGCATTTT. The chain combines TRBV7-9 with TRBJ1-5; unclear D gene. The CDR3 consists of 15 residues. The V gene's germline CDR1 is SEHNR and CDR2 FQNEAQ (reference sequence). The V and J ends lost 5 bases and 0 bases respectively, with 11 bases between them.

The chain employs TRBV9 and TRBJ2-3; D gene ambiguous. The V gene lost 0 bases and the J gene lost 0 bases, with 11 bases spanning the gap. The CDR3 extends over 16 amino acids. From germline, CDR1 is SGDLS and CDR2 YYNGEE. The CDR3 DNA reads TGTGCCAGCAGCGTAGATGTGGCTAGGAGCACAGATACGCAGTATTTT. Its translation is CASSVDVARSTDTQYF.

V usage is TRBV7-8 and J usage is TRBJ2-1, with 8 nucleotides matching TRBD2. Germline-derived CDR1 and CDR2 are SGHVS and FQNEAQ. After removal of 0 bases from V and 3 bases from J, the junction contained 7 bases not matched to a gene. This CDR3 region has 17 residues. CDR3: CASSLAREASDYNEQFF. As DNA, the CDR3 is TGTGCCAGCAGCTTAGCGCGGGAGGCTAGCGACTACAATGAGCAGTTCTTC.

The V and J genes are TRBV6-6 and TRBJ2-2; tentative D call: TRBD2 (6 bases). Germline CDR1 and CDR2: MNHNY and SVGAGI (reference sequence). This CDR3 is 15 amino acids long. The V gene lost 2 bases and the J gene lost 4 bases, with 11 bases spanning the gap. CDR3 sequence reads: CASSYALAVTGELFF. CDR3 DNA: TGTGCCAGCAGTTACGCCTTAGCGGTCACCGGGGAGCTGTTTTTT.

The table lists this clone with a few counts. The rearrangement links TRBV27 to TRBJ2-1; perhaps TRBD1 as D (6 bases). V was pared by 5 bases and J by 9 bases, with 11 bases between. The CDR3 consists of 12 residues. Germline CDR1 MNHEY, CDR2 SMNVEV (reference sequence). CDR3 protein: CASSRPGVEQFF. The CDR3 coding sequence is TGTGCCAGCAGTCGGCCAGGGGTTGAGCAGTTCTTC.

The J gene is TRBJ2-7, the V gene TRBV28, with 10 bases aligning to TRBD1. This CDR3 is built from 16 residues. Trimming removed 6 bases from V and 3 bases from J; junction bases left unmatched: 11. Germline loops: CDR1 MDHEN, CDR2 SYDVKM. CDR3 in amino acids: CASSTLGGQGFYEQYF. The DNA for the CDR3 is TGTGCCAGCAGCACCCTTGGGGGACAGGGGTTCTACGAGCAGTACTTC. The variable domain in full, with the rest retrieved from reference TRBV28 and TRBJ2-7, is DVKVTQSSRYLVKRTGEKVFLECVQDMDHENMFWYRQDPGLGLRLIYFSYDVKMKEKGDIPEGYSVSREKKERFSLILESASTNQTSMYLCASSTLGGQGFYEQYFGPGTRLTVT.

This clone showed up just a few times. The chain combines TRBV2 with TRBJ2-7; 8 bases align to TRBD1. CDR1 is SNHLY, CDR2 FYNNEI, per germline. This CDR3 contains 14 residues. After removal of 7 bases from V and 2 bases from J, the junction contained 7 bases not matched to a gene. CDR3 sequence reads: CASIPQGAAYEQYF. The CDR3 DNA sequence: TGTGCCAGCATCCCCCAGGGGGCCGCCTACGAGCAGTACTTC. Based on the CDR3 plus reference TRBV2 and TRBJ2-7, the full variable domain is EPEVTQTPSHQVTQMGQEVILRCVPISNHLYFYWYRQILGQKVEFLVSFYNNEISEKSEIFDDQFSVERPDGSNFTLKIRSTKLEDSAMYFCASIPQGAAYEQYFGPGTRLTVT.

This clone was detected a few times. This chain uses TRBV14 with TRBJ1-3; 7 bases are a match to TRBD1. In germline, CDR1 is SGHDN, CDR2 FVKESK. The CDR3 totals 15 residues. V lost 4 bases and J lost 0; bases outside the gene matches: 3. In nucleotides, the CDR3 is TGTGCCAGCAGCCCGACAGGGATCTCTGGAAACACCATATATTTT. Its translation is CASSPTGISGNTIYF.

This clone was seen once. The chain carries TRBV7-9 and TRBJ1-2, with 7 bases aligning to TRBD1. The CDR3 is 15 residues long. Germline lookup yields CDR1 SEHNR and CDR2 FQNEAQ (reference sequence). V lost 2 bases, J lost 7 bases, and 10 bases stayed unmatched. CDR3 in amino acids: CASSLFVDREIGYTF. The DNA for the CDR3 is TGTGCCAGCAGCTTATTTGTCGACAGGGAAATTGGCTACACCTTC.

The chain links TRBV28 to TRBJ1-3; D is undetermined. V shed 5 bases and J shed 3 bases, with 11 bases lying between them. This CDR3 has 14 residues. Germline assignment: CDR1 MDHEN and CDR2 SYDVKM. The CDR3 sequence: CASSGWRFGNTIYF. The CDR3 DNA reads TGTGCCAGCAGTGGGTGGCGGTTTGGAAACACCATATATTTT.

Worth noting for this clone: Other DNA variants within this sample encode the same CDR3. V is TRBV6-1 and J is TRBJ2-7; D gene ambiguous. Trimming took 2 bases from V and 4 from J, leaving 6 bases between them. The CDR3 is made up of 12 amino acids. CDR1 MNHNS and CDR2 SASEGT come from the germline V gene. Here the CDR3 reads CASSEPGYEQYF. The CDR3, as DNA: TGTGCCAGCAGTGAACCGGGTTACGAGCAGTACTTC.

This chain joins TRBV28 and TRBJ2-2, with TRBD1 identical over 9 bases. Germline lookup yields CDR1 MDHEN and CDR2 SYDVKM. This CDR3 comprises 16 residues. With 5 bases clipped from V and 5 bases from J, the junction kept 9 bases outside the gene matches. CDR3 amino acids: CASSKIGTGRTGELFF. CDR3 nucleotides: TGTGCCAGCAGTAAGATTGGGACAGGGAGAACCGGGGAGCTGTTTTTT.